A single sample gave rise to the 5 T cell receptor beta chains below, sequenced in a study of technical replicates of blood from a handful of donors. Sequenced by immunoSEQ multiplex PCR; TCRdb stores in-frame clones only, minus some. Of about 70,000 clones listed, approximately 86% were seen once; the top ten hold approximately 4.7%. The sequencing sample was made of PBMCs. Receptors were obtained from a human donor in good health. Some clones in this sample may be carry-over from other donors' samples.

The chain recombines TRBV4-1 with TRBJ2-7; D is possibly TRBD1 (6 bases). The CDR3 is 16 residues long. Trimming took 4 bases from V and 3 from J, leaving 19 bases between them. Germline lookup yields CDR1 MGHRA and CDR2 YSYEKL. The CDR3 spells CASSPSVGGRGYEQYF. The CDR3 DNA follows: TGCGCCAGCAGCCCCAGCGTAGGGGGTCGAGGCTACGAGCAGTACTTC.

This chain links TRBV2 with TRBJ1-5; D remains unclear. V was clipped by 4 bases and J by 3 bases, with 10 bases between them. This CDR3 spans 14 amino acids. CDR1 and CDR2 from the germline V gene are SNHLY and FYNNEI. The CDR3 sequence is CASSGIFVNQPQHF. CDR3 nucleotides: TGTGCCAGCAGTGGTATATTTGTCAATCAGCCCCAGCATTTT.

In its sample, this clone was seen once. The CDR3 DNA sequence: TGTGCCAGCAGCGCAGGATACTCTGGAAACACCATATATTTT. Translated, it gives CASSAGYSGNTIYF. The V gene is TRBV7-2, the J gene TRBJ1-3; D unclear. The V gene lost 5 bases and the J gene lost 0 bases, with 8 bases spanning the gap. Germline values: CDR1 SGHTA, CDR2 FQGNSA. The CDR3 extends over 14 amino acids.

The chain combines TRBV7-9 with TRBJ2-1; possible D gene TRBD2, 5 bases. The CDR3 length is 15 residues. Germline-derived CDR1 and CDR2 are SEHNR and FQNEAQ (reference sequence). V dropped 1 base and J dropped 5 bases, with 12 bases sitting between them. CDR3 protein: CASSLVEGSNNEQFF. The CDR3 DNA sequence: TGTGCCAGCAGCTTAGTCGAGGGTAGTAACAATGAGCAGTTCTTC. Filled out from reference TRBV7-9 and TRBJ2-1, the complete variable domain reads DTGVSQNPRHKITKRGQNVTFRCDPISEHNRLYWYRQTLGQGPEFLTYFQNEAQLEKSRLLSDRFSAERPKGSFSTLEIQRTEQGDSAMYLCASSLVEGSNNEQFFGPGTRLTVL.

This clone was recorded only once. The chain joins TRBV30 to TRBJ1-2; 8 nucleotides match TRBD1. CDR1 and CDR2 (germline): GTSNPN, SVGIG (reference sequence). The V gene end was trimmed by 5 bases and the J gene end by 3 bases; junction bases not matched to a gene: 5. The CDR3 length is 13 residues. The CDR3 sequence: CAWHRGNYYGYTF. The CDR3, as DNA: TGTGCCTGGCACAGGGGGAACTACTATGGCTACACCTTC.